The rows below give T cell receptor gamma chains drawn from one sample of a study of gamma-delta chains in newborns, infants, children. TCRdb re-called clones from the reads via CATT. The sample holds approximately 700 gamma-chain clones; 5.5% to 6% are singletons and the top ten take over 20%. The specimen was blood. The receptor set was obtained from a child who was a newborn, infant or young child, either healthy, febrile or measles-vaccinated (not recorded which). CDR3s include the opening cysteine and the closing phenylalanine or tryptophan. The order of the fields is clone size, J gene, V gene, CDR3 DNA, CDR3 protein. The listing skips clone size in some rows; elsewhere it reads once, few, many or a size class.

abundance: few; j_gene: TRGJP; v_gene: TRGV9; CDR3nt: TGTACTTTGTGGGAGGTGCGGTCAGAGTTGGGCAAAAAAATCAAGGTATTT; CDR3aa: CTLWEVRSELGKKIKVF
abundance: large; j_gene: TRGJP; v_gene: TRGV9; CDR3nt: TGTGCCTTGTGGGAGGTGCGGGGAGAGTTGGGCAAAAAAATCAAGGTATTT; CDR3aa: CALWEVRGELGKKIKVF
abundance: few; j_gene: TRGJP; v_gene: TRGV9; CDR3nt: TGTGCCTTGTGGGAGCGCCAAGAGTTGGGCAGAAAAATCAAGGTATTT; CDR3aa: CALWERQELGRKIKVF
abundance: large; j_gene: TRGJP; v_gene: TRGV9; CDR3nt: TGTGCCTTGTGGGAGGTGCGAGGCGAGTTGGGCAAAAAAATCAAGGTATTT; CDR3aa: CALWEVRGELGKKIKVF
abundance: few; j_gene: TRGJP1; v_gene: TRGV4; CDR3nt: TGTGCCACCTGGGATGGGCATACCACTGGTTGGCTCAAGATATTT; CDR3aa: CATWDGHTTGWLKIF
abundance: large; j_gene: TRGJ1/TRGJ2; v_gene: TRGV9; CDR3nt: TGTGCCTTGTGGGAGGTGCCCTATAAGAAACTCTTT; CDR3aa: CALWEVPYKKLF
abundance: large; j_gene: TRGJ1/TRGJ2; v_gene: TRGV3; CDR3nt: TGTGCCACCTGGGACAGGCGGGGTTATAAGAAACTCTTT; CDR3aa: CATWDRRGYKKLF
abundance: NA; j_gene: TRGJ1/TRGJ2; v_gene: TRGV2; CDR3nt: TGTGCCACCTGGGACGGGGCGGGGGGTTATTATAAGAAACTCTTT; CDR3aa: CATWDGAGGYYKKLF
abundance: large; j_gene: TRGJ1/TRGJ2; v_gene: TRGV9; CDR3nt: TGTGCCTTGTGGGAGGTGAATTATTATAAGAAACTCTTT; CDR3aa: CALWEVNYYKKLF
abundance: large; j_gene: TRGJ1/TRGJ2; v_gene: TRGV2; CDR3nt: TGTGCCACCTGGGACGGGCCCCACGGTTATAAGAAACTCTTT; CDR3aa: CATWDGPHGYKKLF
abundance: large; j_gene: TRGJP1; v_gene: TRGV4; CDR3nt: TGTGCCACCTGGGCCCCCACTGGTTGGTTCAAGATATTT; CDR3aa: CATWAPTGWFKIF
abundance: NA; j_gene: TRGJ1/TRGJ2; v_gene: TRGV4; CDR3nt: TGTGCCACCTGGGATGGATTGAATTATTATAGGAAACTCTTT; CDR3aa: CATWDGLNYYRKLF
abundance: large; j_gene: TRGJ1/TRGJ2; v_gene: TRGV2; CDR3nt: TGTGCCACCTGGGACGGGCCCTTGGGTTATAAGAAACTCTTT; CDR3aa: CATWDGPLGYKKLF
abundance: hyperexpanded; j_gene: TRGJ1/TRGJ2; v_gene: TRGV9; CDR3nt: TGTGCCTTGTGGAAGATGGTCTTTTATTATAAGAAACTCTTT; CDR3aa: CALWKMVFYYKKLF
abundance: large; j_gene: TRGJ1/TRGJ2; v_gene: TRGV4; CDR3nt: TGTGCCACCTGGGATGGACCGCTCGATTATAAGAAACTCTTT; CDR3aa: CATWDGPLDYKKLF
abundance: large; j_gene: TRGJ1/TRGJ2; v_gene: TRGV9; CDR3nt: TGTGCCTTGTGGGAGGTGGGATATAAGAAACTCTTT; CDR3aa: CALWEVGYKKLF
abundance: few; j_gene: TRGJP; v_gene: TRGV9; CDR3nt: TGTGCCTCGTGGGAGCAAGAGTCGGGCAAAAAAATCAAGGTATTT; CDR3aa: CASWEQESGKKIKVF
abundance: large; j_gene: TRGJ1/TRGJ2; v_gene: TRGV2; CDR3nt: TGTGCCACCTGGGACGGGAGTGGATATAAGAAACTCTTT; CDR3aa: CATWDGSGYKKLF
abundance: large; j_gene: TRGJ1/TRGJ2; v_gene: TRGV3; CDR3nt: TGTGCCACCTGGGACGGGCATAAGAAACTCTTT; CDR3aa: CATWDGHKKLF
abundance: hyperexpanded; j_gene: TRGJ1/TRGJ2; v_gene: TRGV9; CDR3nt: TGTGCCTTGTGGGAGGTTTATTATAAGAAACTCTTT; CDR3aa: CALWEVYYKKLF
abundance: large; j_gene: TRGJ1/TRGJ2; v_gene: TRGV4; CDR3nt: TGTGCCACCTGGGACCCAGGTCGGAATTATTATAAGAAACTCTTT; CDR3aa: CATWDPGRNYYKKLF
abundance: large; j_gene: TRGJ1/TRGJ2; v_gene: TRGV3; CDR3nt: TGTGCCACCTGGGACAGGCCGGATTATAAGAAACTCTTT; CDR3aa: CATWDRPDYKKLF
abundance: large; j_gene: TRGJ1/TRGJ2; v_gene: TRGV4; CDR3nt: TGTGCCACCTGGGATGGGAATTATTATAAGAAACTCTTT; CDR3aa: CATWDGNYYKKLF
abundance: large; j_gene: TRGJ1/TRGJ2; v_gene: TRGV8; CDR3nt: TGTGCCACCTGGGAGGGTTATTATAAGAAACTCTTT; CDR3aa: CATWEGYYKKLF
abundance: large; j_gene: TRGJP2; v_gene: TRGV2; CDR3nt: TGTGCCACCTGGGACGGGGGGTTTGATAGTAGTGATTGGATCAAGACGTTT; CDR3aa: CATWDGGFDSSDWIKTF
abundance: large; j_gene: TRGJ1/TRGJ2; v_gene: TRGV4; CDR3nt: TGTGCCACCTGGGATGGCCCTTATAAGAAACTCTTT; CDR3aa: CATWDGPYKKLF
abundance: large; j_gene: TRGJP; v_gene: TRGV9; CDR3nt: TGTGCCTTGTGGGAGGTGCGGGCGTTGGGCAAAAAAATCAAGGTATTT; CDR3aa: CALWEVRALGKKIKVF
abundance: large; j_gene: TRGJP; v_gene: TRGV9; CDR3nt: TGTGCCTTGTGGGAGGGTGGGGGTCAAGAGTTGGGCAAAAAAATCAAGGTATTT; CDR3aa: CALWEGGGQELGKKIKVF
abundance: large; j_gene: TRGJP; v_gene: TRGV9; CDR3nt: TGTGCCTTGTGGGAGGTGTATTGGAAGTTGGGCAAAAAAATCAAGGTATTT; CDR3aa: CALWEVYWKLGKKIKVF
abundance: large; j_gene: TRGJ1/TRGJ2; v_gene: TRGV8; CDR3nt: TGTGCCACCTGGGATAGGCGCTATAAGAAACTCTTT; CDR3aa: CATWDRRYKKLF
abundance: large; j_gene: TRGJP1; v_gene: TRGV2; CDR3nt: TGTGCCACCTGGGATACCACTGGTTGGTTCAAGATATTT; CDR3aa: CATWDTTGWFKIF
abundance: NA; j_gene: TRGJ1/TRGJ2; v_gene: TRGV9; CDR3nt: TGTGCCTTGTGGGAGGTGCAAAAGGAACTCTTT; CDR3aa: CALWEVQKELF
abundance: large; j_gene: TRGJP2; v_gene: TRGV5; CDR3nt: TGTGCCACCTGGGACAGGCGAGTCTATAGTAGTGATTGGATCAAGACGTTT; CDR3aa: CATWDRRVYSSDWIKTF
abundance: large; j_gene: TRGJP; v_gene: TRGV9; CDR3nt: TGTGCCTTGTGGGGGCTGGGCAAAAAAATCAAGGTATTT; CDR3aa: CALWGLGKKIKVF
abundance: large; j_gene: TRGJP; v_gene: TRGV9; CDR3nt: TGTGCCTTGTGGGAGGTGCATAGGTTGGGCAAAAAAATCAAGGTATTT; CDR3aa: CALWEVHRLGKKIKVF
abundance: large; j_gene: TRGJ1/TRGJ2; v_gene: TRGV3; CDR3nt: TGTGCCACCTGGGACAGGCGAAAGTCGTTGAATTATTATAAGAAACTCTTT; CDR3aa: CATWDRRKSLNYYKKLF
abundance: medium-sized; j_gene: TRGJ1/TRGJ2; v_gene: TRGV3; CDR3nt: TGTGCCACCTGGGACAGGTCCTATTATTATAAGAAACTCTTT; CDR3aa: CATWDRSYYYKKLF
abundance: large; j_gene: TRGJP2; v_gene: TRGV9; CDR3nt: TGTGCCTTGTGGGAGGTGCAATTTTGGAGTAGTGATTGGATCAAGACGTTT; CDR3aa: CALWEVQFWSSDWIKTF
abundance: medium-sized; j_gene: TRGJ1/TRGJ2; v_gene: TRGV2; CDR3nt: TGTGCCACCTGGGACGGCGGGGTTAAGAGGGCCCATTATAAGAAACTCTTT; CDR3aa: CATWDGGVKRAHYKKLF
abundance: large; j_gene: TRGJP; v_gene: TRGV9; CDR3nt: TGTGCCTTGTGGGAGGTAGAGTTGGGCAAAAAAATCAAGGTATTT; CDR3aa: CALWEVELGKKIKVF
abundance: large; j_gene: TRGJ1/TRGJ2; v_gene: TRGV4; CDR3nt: TGTGCCACCTGGGATAGGGGGTATTATAAGAAACTCTTT; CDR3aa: CATWDRGYYKKLF